A single TCR beta chain is shown here with its context. Its antigen is currently unknown. This beta chain is a stray read from a library made for alpha chains; its abundance is not meaningful. TCRdb used MiXCR to reprocess the 5' RACE reads, holding one entry per CDR3 protein. The table shows around 11,000 distinct CDR3 sequences, with roughly 3.5% occurring only once. Time point meaning: sample taken at primary tumor resection. Sequencing covered unsorted whole RNA taken from tumor, nontumor lung or frozen PBMC. A total of about 73 untreated early-stage non-small cell lung cancer patients served as donors. The CDR3 length is 14 residues. In germline, CDR1 is SGHNT, CDR2 YYREEE (reference sequence). V was clipped by 2 bases and J by 2 bases, with 9 bases between them. The sample belongs to a study of spatial heterogeneity in lung cancer. At the level of the study: More beta-chain than alpha-chain sequences were consistently detected. For the average unique TCR and UMI combination, more than 8.5 occurrences appeared in raw reads. Study outcomes and limitations: In blood, ubiquitous expanded tumor TCRs appeared more at resection than follow-up.

V usage is TRBV5-4 and J usage is TRBJ2-3; D uncertain. The receptor comes from a female donor with early-stage non-small cell lung cancer. Sequencing was performed on PBMCs, taken at surgery. The CDR3 reads CASSLDLDTDTQYF. CDR3 DNA sequence: TGTGCCAGCAGCTTAGACTTAGACACAGATACGCAGTATTTT.